This is a list of T cell receptor beta chains from one sample in a study of cytomegalovirus exposure and HLA in healthy donors. The assay was immunoSEQ multiplex PCR, and TCRdb's table has in-frame clones only and misses some. Of more than 110,000 clones in the sample, about three quarters are singletons; the top ten hold roughly 1.3%. Sequencing used PBMCs. These receptors came from a male donor in good health and CMV-seropositive. CDR3s include the opening cysteine and the closing phenylalanine or tryptophan. A D gene is named only where the DNA matches it firmly. Expanded clones get a size class; other rows say once, few or many, or leave the size out.

v_call,clone_size,d_call,j_call,cdr3_nt,cdr3_aa
TRBV6-1,NA,TRBD1,TRBJ2-7,TGTGCCACTTCCCGGGACAGGGACCACGAGCAGTACTTC,CATSRDRDHEQYF
TRBV7-9,NA,TRBD1,TRBJ2-6,TGTGCCAGCAGCCTCCGACAGGGAAGGCTATCTGGGGCCAACGTCCTGACTTTC,CASSLRQGRLSGANVLTF
TRBV5-1,NA,TRBD2,TRBJ2-7,TGCGCCAGCAATGCGGGAGACCTCTCCTACGAGCAGTACTTC,CASNAGDLSYEQYF
TRBV5-4,NA,NA,TRBJ2-2,TGTGCCAGCAGCAGCATCTCCTCTTTCGTCCCGCGGACCGGGGAGCTGTTTTTT,CASSSISSFVPRTGELFF
TRBV6-5,NA,NA,TRBJ2-5,TGTGCCAGCAGTTACTATAGGACGGGAAAAGAGACCCAGTACTTC,CASSYYRTGKETQYF
TRBV11-2,NA,TRBD1,TRBJ1-2,TGTGCCAGCAGCTTGGGACAGGGCGGGGGCTACACCTTC,CASSLGQGGGYTF
TRBV28,NA,NA,TRBJ2-2,TGTGCCAGCAGTTTATTCCGGGACTCCACGAACACCGGGGAGCTGTTTTTT,CASSLFRDSTNTGELFF
TRBV4-2,NA,TRBD1,TRBJ2-2,TGTGCCAGCAGCCAAGAGGCCGGGACAGGGACCGGGGAGCTGTTTTTT,CASSQEAGTGTGELFF
TRBV7-3,NA,NA,TRBJ2-1,TGTGCCAGCAGCCCCGGTTCTAGGAGGTCCTCCTACAATGAGCAGTTCTTC,CASSPGSRRSSYNEQFF
TRBV10-1,NA,NA,TRBJ2-5,TGCGCCAGCAGTGAGCGACTAGTATTCCCCCAGTACTTC,CASSERLVFPQYF
TRBV28,NA,NA,TRBJ2-7,TGTGCCAGCACGTATCCCCCCTACGAGCAGTACTTC,CASTYPPYEQYF
TRBV15,NA,NA,TRBJ2-1,TGTGCCACCAGCTCCCGGGACTACAATGAGCAGTTCTTC,CATSSRDYNEQFF
TRBV25-1,few,TRBD1,TRBJ1-1,TGTGCCAGCAGTGAAGTTACAGGGGGGAACACTGAAGCTTTCTTT,CASSEVTGGNTEAFF
TRBV27,NA,NA,TRBJ2-3,TGTGCCAGCAGTTTATCTATCGGGGACAAAGATACGCAGTATTTT,CASSLSIGDKDTQYF
TRBV7-2,NA,NA,TRBJ2-6,TGTGCCAGCACCCCCACAGGGTTGGGTGGGGCCAACGTCCTGACTTTC,CASTPTGLGGANVLTF
TRBV4-2,NA,NA,TRBJ1-4,TGTGCCAGCAGCCAAGCGGGCAGGGTACTTTTT,CASSQAGRVLF
TRBV6-5,NA,TRBD2,TRBJ2-1,TGTGCCAGCAGTTGGGCGGGAGGCTACAATGAGCAGTTCTTC,CASSWAGGYNEQFF
TRBV18,NA,NA,TRBJ2-2,TGTGCCAGCTCACCAACTTCCGCGAACACCGGGGAGCTGTTTTTT,CASSPTSANTGELFF
TRBV5-1,NA,NA,TRBJ1-1,TGCGCCAGCAGCTTGTTTCCGGGAGAAAACACTGAAGCTTTCTTT,CASSLFPGENTEAFF
TRBV29-1,few,NA,TRBJ2-1,TGCAGCGTTATGCCGTCAGGACAATTCGTCAATGAGCAGTTCTTC,CSVMPSGQFVNEQFF
TRBV11-2,NA,NA,TRBJ1-2,TGTGCCAGCAGCTTAGATTTCACGGGGTGGAACTATGGCTACACCTTC,CASSLDFTGWNYGYTF
TRBV7-2,NA,TRBD2,TRBJ2-7,TGTGCCAGCAGCTTAGACTGGAGGGAGGGCGGTTACGAGCAGTACTTC,CASSLDWREGGYEQYF
TRBV5-4,NA,TRBD1,TRBJ2-2,TGTGCCAGCAGCCCGGGACAGGGTAACACCGGGGAGCTGTTTTTT,CASSPGQGNTGELFF
TRBV15,NA,NA,TRBJ1-6,TGTGCCACCAGCAGAGGAACCCAGGTCTATAATTCACCCCTCCACTTT,CATSRGTQVYNSPLHF
TRBV5-8,NA,NA,TRBJ2-5,TGTGCCAGCAGTTCGGACTGGATTGGAGAGACCCAGTACTTC,CASSSDWIGETQYF
TRBV18,NA,TRBD1,TRBJ1-4,TGTGCCAGCTCCCTCCGGACAGGGGGCGACGAAAAACTGTTTTTT,CASSLRTGGDEKLFF
TRBV28,NA,TRBD1,TRBJ1-5,TGTGCCAGCATGTGGGGACAGGGACTTTTGCAGCCCCAGCATTTT,CASMWGQGLLQPQHF
TRBV7-9,NA,NA,TRBJ2-3,TGTGCCAGCAGCTGGATAATGGGGCTGTCCACAGATACGCAGTATTTT,CASSWIMGLSTDTQYF
TRBV6-1,once,NA,TRBJ2-7,TGTGCCAGCAGTGAAGGCATGGGACTTCCCAGCTACGAGCAGTACTTC,CASSEGMGLPSYEQYF
TRBV11-2,few,NA,TRBJ2-7,TGTGCCAGCAGCTTAGATGGCCACGAGCAGTACTTC,CASSLDGHEQYF
TRBV7-9,few,TRBD1,TRBJ1-5,TGTGCCAGCAGCGGGACAGGGGGCAATCAGCCCCAGCATTTT,CASSGTGGNQPQHF
TRBV4-2,once,TRBD2,TRBJ2-6,TGTGCCAGCAGCCAAGAGGCGCGGGGGTTATCTGGGGCCAACGTCCTGACTTTC,CASSQEARGLSGANVLTF
TRBV6-5,NA,TRBD1,TRBJ1-2,TGTGCCAGCACGGGACAGGGGGCTGAGTTTGAGGGCTACACCTTC,CASTGQGAEFEGYTF
TRBV30,NA,NA,TRBJ2-7,TGTGCCTGGGACATAGCCTACGAGCAGTACTTC,CAWDIAYEQYF
TRBV28,NA,TRBD1,TRBJ1-2,TGTGCCAGCAGTTTGGGACAGGGGGCTAACTATGGCTACACCTTC,CASSLGQGANYGYTF
TRBV7-9,NA,NA,TRBJ2-5,TGTGCCAGCAGCTCTAGGCGAGAGACCCAGTACTTC,CASSSRRETQYF
TRBV9,NA,TRBD2,TRBJ2-1,TGTGCCAGCAGCTTCGGACTAGCCGATGAGCAGTTCTTC,CASSFGLADEQFF
TRBV11-2,NA,NA,TRBJ2-3,TGTGCCAGCAGCCCCGTCAGCGGGTACTTTCATACGCAGTATTTT,CASSPVSGYFHTQYF
TRBV25-1,NA,NA,TRBJ2-5,TGTGCCAGCAGTACAAACCGGGTCCCCAAAGAGACCCAGTACTTC,CASSTNRVPKETQYF
TRBV18,NA,NA,TRBJ1-2,TGTGCCAGCTCACGGGGGGGTGATGGCTACACCTTC,CASSRGGDGYTF
TRBV29-1,NA,NA,TRBJ2-5,TGCAGCGTAGGAGGACTCTACCAAGAGACCCAGTACTTC,CSVGGLYQETQYF
TRBV13,NA,NA,TRBJ1-2,TGTGCCAGCAAAGGAGGGGGGGACTATGGCTACACCTTC,CASKGGGDYGYTF
TRBV2,NA,NA,TRBJ1-5,TGTGCCAGCAGTGCGGGGTTAATCACGCCCCAGCATTTT,CASSAGLITPQHF
TRBV27,once,NA,TRBJ2-3,TGTGCCAGCAGTTTAGGGCAGGGAACGACAGATACGCAGTATTTT,CASSLGQGTTDTQYF
TRBV6-5,NA,NA,TRBJ2-3,TGTGCCAGCAGTTACTCTGGGGCCCAGAGCACAGATACGCAGTATTTT,CASSYSGAQSTDTQYF
TRBV28,NA,NA,TRBJ1-1,TGTGCCAGCAGTATCCTCTCGACAGGTGGGATGGCTGAAGCTTTCTTT,CASSILSTGGMAEAFF
TRBV7-9,NA,NA,TRBJ1-4,TGTGCCAGCAGCTTAAGTTTCGGTGAAAAACTGTTTTTT,CASSLSFGEKLFF
TRBV19,NA,NA,TRBJ2-7,TGTGCCAGTAGTATCCAGGGCGAGCAGTACTTC,CASSIQGEQYF
TRBV9,NA,NA,TRBJ2-7,TGTGCCAGCAGCGTAGCTCCCGAACCAACTCTCTACGAGCAGTACTTC,CASSVAPEPTLYEQYF
TRBV19,NA,TRBD1,TRBJ1-1,TGTGCCAGTAGTGTGGGACAGGGGGTTGAAGCTTTCTTT,CASSVGQGVEAFF
TRBV6-1,NA,NA,TRBJ2-5,TGTGCCAGCAGTGAAGCGCATTTGGGGGGGACCCAGTACTTC,CASSEAHLGGTQYF
TRBV7-3,few,TRBD2,TRBJ2-1,TGTGCCAGCAGCGATAGCGGGAGCTCCTACAATGAGCAGTTCTTC,CASSDSGSSYNEQFF
TRBV5-8,few,NA,TRBJ2-7,TGTGCCAGCAGATTCAACAGGGAGAAAAGCTACTTC,CASRFNREKSYF